A single sample gave rise to the 30 T cell receptor beta chains below, sequenced in a study of Ad26.COV2.S vaccination and SARS-CoV-2 variants. Documented treatment: some 20 received Ad26.COV2.S at low or high dose, single or two shots; 5 received placebo; per-sample allocation not given. It was on day 63 after the first vaccine or placebo injection that samples were taken. This table comes from immunoSEQ multiplex PCR, and its TCRdb copy is limited to in-frame clones, with some not included. This sample has about 440,000 clones, with around 91% found just once. Material: peripheral blood, obtained in a trial of Ad26.COV2.S vaccine versus placebo. The receptors were sampled from a person between 18 and 65 years old who received the Ad26.COV2.S COVID-19 vaccine or a placebo.

The J gene is TRBJ1-2, the V gene TRBV29-1; D uncertain. The CDR3 loop spans 13 amino acids. Germline CDR1 SQVTM, CDR2 ANQGSEA. V shed 5 bases and J shed 0 bases, with 10 bases lying between them. CDR3 residues: CSVRVTTNYGYTF. CDR3 bases: TGCAGCGTTCGGGTTACCACTAACTATGGCTACACCTTC.

The chain couples TRBV11-3 to TRBJ2-7; D not certain. Trimming took off 0 bases at V and 2 bases at J, with 17 bases between the two ends. Germline V gives CDR1 SGHNT, CDR2 YENEEA. This CDR3 has 17 amino acids. In DNA form, the CDR3 reads TGTGCCAGCAGCTTAGACCCACCGACGGTTTTACCCTACGAGCAGTACTTC. Encoded protein: CASSLDPPTVLPYEQYF.

This clone was recorded once. The rearrangement links TRBV7-2 to TRBJ2-7; D might be TRBD2 (5 bases). Trimming took 0 bases from V and 2 from J, leaving 8 bases between them. The length of the CDR3 is 14 residues. CDR1 is SGHTA and CDR2 is FQGNSA in the germline V gene. Here the CDR3 reads CASSLAGIPYEQYF. The CDR3 nucleotides are TGTGCCAGCAGCTTAGCCGGGATTCCCTACGAGCAGTACTTC.

The genes are TRBV18 and TRBJ1-2; 8 bases are shared with TRBD1. CDR1 is KGHSH, CDR2 LQKENI, per germline. J lost 7 bases, V lost 0 bases, and 7 bases had no gene match. The CDR3 sequence is 15 residues long. CDR3 coding DNA: TGTGCCAGCTCACCACCGATCACAGGGGGTGCTGGCTACACCTTC. Translated: CASSPPITGGAGYTF.

On this clone: This same CDR3 is encoded by further DNA sequences in the sample. The chain links TRBV20-1 to TRBJ2-5, with D uncertain. This CDR3 spans 10 amino acids. Germline values: CDR1 DFQATT, CDR2 SNEGSKA (reference sequence). With 3 bases removed from V and 5 bases from J, the gap between germline ends came to 4 bases. CDR3 amino acids: CSARGETQYF. The CDR3 nucleotides read TGCAGTGCTAGGGGGGAGACCCAGTACTTC.

As regards this clone: This specimen includes other DNA sequences encoding the same CDR3. CDR3 sequence reads: CASSLTSGSTDTQYF. The DNA of the CDR3 is TGTGCCAGCAGCTTGACTAGCGGCAGCACAGATACGCAGTATTTT. The chain employs TRBV7-3 and TRBJ2-3; 9 bases fit TRBD2. Germline CDR1 reads SGHTA; CDR2 reads FQGTGA. J lost 0 bases, V lost 3 bases, and 1 base had no gene match. This CDR3 has 15 residues.

About this clone itself: It is unclear where the CDR3 begins or ends on the DNA, so no DNA is shown, and the CDR3 is as TCRdb lists it. The chain recombines TRBV27 with TRBJ1-6; the D call of TRBD1 is as the table states it, not checked on the DNA. The CDR3 is made up of 15 amino acids, end residues included. Germline CDR1 and CDR2: MNHEY and SMNVEV (reference sequence). The CDR3 loop is CASSFVFGPGSPLHF.

The chain combines TRBV10-3 with TRBJ2-1; 7 bases fit TRBD1. The germline V gene encodes CDR1 ENHRY and CDR2 SYGVKD. V shed 6 bases and J 6 bases; nucleotides not matched to a gene: 11. This CDR3 region has 15 residues. The DNA for the CDR3 is TGTGCCATCAGCAACCGGGACAGTTCATCCAATGAGCAGTTCTTC. It encodes CAISNRDSSSNEQFF.

This chain uses TRBV6-2 or TRBV6-3 with TRBJ2-7, with TRBD2 matching 13 bases. From germline, CDR1 is MNHEY and CDR2 SVGEGT. Unmatched junction bases numbered 7, after V lost 2 bases and J lost 3 bases. The CDR3 is made up of 17 amino acids. CDR3 in DNA: TGTGCCAGCAGTTACCTTAGGACTAGCGGGAGAAACTACGAGCAGTACTTC. This gives the protein CASSYLRTSGRNYEQYF.

This clone was picked up one time. CDR3 loop: CATSDPDSTYEQYF. The CDR3 region has the DNA TGTGCCACCAGTGATCCCGACAGTACCTACGAGCAGTACTTC. This chain joins TRBV24-1 and TRBJ2-7; D perhaps matches TRBD1 (5 bases). This CDR3 comprises 14 residues. V was clipped by 3 bases and J by 2 bases, with 10 bases between them. From germline, CDR1 is KGHDR and CDR2 SFDVKD.

This chain links TRBV19 with TRBJ2-7; 8 bases are shared with TRBD1. Looked up from germline, CDR1 is LNHDA and CDR2 is SQIVND (reference sequence). The CDR3 is 15 residues long. The V gene end was trimmed by 6 bases and the J gene end by 1 base; junction bases not matched to a gene: 8. The CDR3 protein is CASSLGQGGSYEQYF. The CDR3 DNA reads as TGTGCCAGTAGCTTAGGACAGGGCGGTTCCTACGAGCAGTACTTC. The full variable domain, rest sourced from reference TRBV19 and TRBJ2-7, is DGGITQSPKYLFRKEGQNVTLSCEQNLNHDAMYWYRQDPGQGLRLIYYSQIVNDFQKGDIAEGYSVSREKKESFPLTVTSAQKNPTAFYLCASSLGQGGSYEQYFGPGTRLTVT.

CDR3 DNA sequence: TGCGCCAGCAGTTCCACCCAGGACAAAAACATTCAGTACTTC. Translated, it gives CASSSTQDKNIQYF. V is TRBV4-1 and J is TRBJ2-4; D is ambiguous. CDR1 and CDR2 (germline): MGHRA, YSYEKL. The CDR3 sequence is 14 residues long. Trimming took 6 bases from V and 3 from J, leaving 12 bases between them.

The chain employs TRBV30 and TRBJ1-6; D uncertain. Trimming pared 6 bases from V and 8 bases from J, leaving 2 bases between. This CDR3 has 9 residues. Germline-derived CDR1 and CDR2 are GTSNPN and SVGIG (reference sequence). The CDR3 nucleotides read TGTGCCTGTGATTCACCCCTCCACTTT. It yields the protein CACDSPLHF.

This CDR3 reads CASQGAGDTQYF. In nucleotides, the CDR3 is TGTGCCAGCCAGGGAGCTGGAGATACGCAGTATTTT. The V and J genes are TRBV19 and TRBJ2-3; the D gene could be TRBD1 or TRBD2 (5 bases each). Trimming cost V 9 bases and J 5 bases, with 12 bases left between them. CDR1 and CDR2 from the germline V gene are LNHDA and SQIVND (reference sequence). This CDR3 has 12 amino acids.

The rearrangement joins TRBV19 to TRBJ2-6; a weak D match, TRBD2 (5 bases). The CDR3 has 20 residues. Trimming stripped 11 bases from V and 2 bases from J, with 31 bases between. Germline V lookup: CDR1 LNHDA, CDR2 SQIVND (reference sequence). The CDR3 protein is CASYGVRSGWVSTGANVLTF. CDR3 sequence (DNA): TGTGCCTCCTACGGGGTTAGGAGTGGGTGGGTCTCGACTGGGGCCAACGTCCTGACTTTC.

The chain carries TRBV6-5 and TRBJ2-7; TRBD1 matches 11 bases. V lost 6 bases, J lost 3 bases, and 4 bases stayed unmatched. CDR3 length: 14 residues. The germline V gene has CDR1 MNHEY and CDR2 SVGAGI. The CDR3 DNA is TGTGCCAGCAGAGCCGGGACAGGGGGCTACGAGCAGTACTTC. Translating gives CASRAGTGGYEQYF.

This clone occurred once. V and J are TRBV3-1 (or the pseudogene TRBV3-2) and TRBJ1-4; D not resolved. V shed 3 bases and J shed 8 bases, with 7 bases lying between them. The CDR3 consists of 12 residues. CDR1 is LGHDT and CDR2 is YNNKEL in the germline V gene (reference sequence). The CDR3 DNA reads as TGTGCCAGCAGCCAGTTAGGAGAAAAACTGTTTTTT. Translating gives CASSQLGEKLFF.

The genes are TRBV12-3 or TRBV12-4 and TRBJ2-7, with D perhaps matching TRBD2 (6 bases). V gave up 5 bases and J gave up 9 bases, with 14 bases separating them. The CDR3 is made up of 12 amino acids. The CDR3 here is CASSPEGIGQYF. CDR3 in DNA: TGTGCCAGCAGTCCGGAGGGCATCGGGCAGTACTTC.

The sample holds one count of this clone. Other DNA sequences from this sample encode an identical CDR3 as well. This chain links TRBV18 with TRBJ2-1, with D uncertain. V lost 1 base, J lost 0 bases, and 7 bases lay in between. Germline CDR1 reads KGHSH; CDR2 reads LQKENI. The CDR3 extends over 15 amino acids. CDR3 loop: CASSPQGSSYNEQFF. The CDR3 DNA is TGTGCCAGCTCACCACAGGGTAGCTCCTACAATGAGCAGTTCTTC.

V usage is TRBV27 and J usage is TRBJ1-6; D might be TRBD1 (6 bases). Germline CDR1 and CDR2: MNHEY and SMNVEV (reference sequence). The CDR3 spans 13 residues. V lost 6 bases and J 8 bases, leaving 11 bases between the germline ends. CDR3 coding DNA: TGTGCCAGCAGCAGACAGGTTGATTCACCCCTCCACTTT. Translated, it gives CASSRQVDSPLHF.

The rearrangement joins TRBV12-2 to TRBJ1-3. TRBV12-2 is described as a pseudogene. The CDR3 runs to 15 residues. CDR3 DNA sequence: TGTGCAAGTCGCTTCCGACGGTTCTCTGGAAACACCATATATTTT. The encoded protein is CASRFRRFSGNTIYF.

The J gene is TRBJ1-3, the V gene TRBV7-2, with TRBD1 identical over 7 bases. The V gene's germline CDR1 is SGHTA and CDR2 FQGNSA. V was pared by 2 bases and J by 3 bases, with 10 bases of the junction left unmatched. The CDR3 spans 17 residues. In nucleotides, the CDR3 is TGTGCCAGCAGCTTAAGATATGAGGGGGCGTTTGGAAACACCATATATTTT. This encodes CASSLRYEGAFGNTIYF.

This rearrangement joins TRBV28 to TRBJ1-1; D not resolved. The V gene lost 7 bases and the J gene lost 0 bases, with 9 bases spanning the gap. Germline loops: CDR1 MDHEN, CDR2 SYDVKM. CDR3 size: 13 residues. Here the CDR3 reads CASKLQMNTEAFF. In DNA, the CDR3 is TGTGCCAGCAAACTACAGATGAACACTGAAGCTTTCTTT.

The V gene is TRBV7-9, the J gene TRBJ2-1; 13 nucleotides align to TRBD2. This CDR3 has 16 residues. Losses at the gene ends were 2 bases for V and 7 bases for J; bases not matched to a gene: 5. In germline, CDR1 is SEHNR, CDR2 FQNEAQ (reference sequence). The CDR3 is CASSLTLAGGPNEQFF. CDR3 coding DNA: TGTGCCAGCAGCTTAACACTAGCGGGAGGGCCTAATGAGCAGTTCTTC. Combining the CDR3 with reference TRBV7-9 and TRBJ2-1 gives the whole variable domain DTGVSQNPRHKITKRGQNVTFRCDPISEHNRLYWYRQTLGQGPEFLTYFQNEAQLEKSRLLSDRFSAERPKGSFSTLEIQRTEQGDSAMYLCASSLTLAGGPNEQFFGPGTRLTVL.

The chain uses TRBV6-2 or TRBV6-3 and TRBJ1-2, with TRBD1 matching 10 bases. CDR1 is MNHEY, CDR2 SVGEGT, per germline. V shed 6 bases, J shed 4 bases, and the junction held 14 bases outside the gene matches. The CDR3 is 17 residues long. As DNA, the CDR3 is TGTGCCAGCAGATACGGGACAGGGGACGTTAAATCCTATGGCTACACCTTC. Translated: CASRYGTGDVKSYGYTF.

The chain uses TRBV7-2 and TRBJ2-3; D perhaps matches TRBD1 (6 bases). The CDR3 totals 13 residues. The germline V and J ends were trimmed by 5 bases and 1 base, with 7 bases remaining between them. Germline CDR1 SGHTA, CDR2 FQGNSA. CDR3 in DNA: TGTGCCAGCAGCCGGACAGGCACAGATACGCAGTATTTT. The encoded protein is CASSRTGTDTQYF.

V gene TRBV13 combines with J gene TRBJ1-5; D may be TRBD1 (5 bases). CDR1 PRHDT and CDR2 FYEKMQ come from the germline V gene (reference sequence). Trimming cost V 0 bases and J 9 bases, with 6 bases left between them. The CDR3 totals 12 residues. Here the CDR3 reads CASSLGGGPQHF. For the CDR3, the DNA is TGTGCCAGCAGCTTAGGGGGGGGGCCCCAGCATTTT.

The genes are TRBV5-1 and TRBJ2-7; TRBD1 or TRBD2 may be the D gene (6 bases each). The V gene's germline CDR1 is SGHRS and CDR2 YFSETQ. The CDR3 covers 16 residues. V lost 1 base and J lost 7, with 21 bases in between. The CDR3 here is CASSLTWWGATWEQYF. The CDR3, as DNA: TGCGCCAGCAGCTTGACCTGGTGGGGGGCAACGTGGGAGCAGTACTTC.

In its sample, this clone was seen once. The chain is built from TRBV5-6 and TRBJ2-7, with unresolved D. CDR3 length: 11 amino acids. V was clipped by 4 bases and J by 5 bases, with 7 bases between them. Germline loops: CDR1 SGHDT, CDR2 YYEEEE. CDR3 residues: CASSGYNEQYF. The CDR3 DNA is TGTGCCAGCAGCGGGTACAACGAGCAGTACTTC.

The chain has TRBV11-2 and TRBJ2-5, with D possibly called TRBD1 or TRBD2 (6 bases each). Germline V gene data show CDR1 as SGHAT and CDR2 as FQNNGV. The CDR3 covers 15 residues. Trimming removed 5 bases from V and 0 bases from J, with 13 bases in between. The CDR3 sequence: CASSGGTIYQETQYF. Here the CDR3 DNA reads TGTGCCAGCAGCGGGGGGACAATTTACCAAGAGACCCAGTACTTC. Together with reference TRBV11-2 and TRBJ2-5, the CDR3 gives the full variable domain: EAGVAQSPRYKIIEKRQSVAFWCNPISGHATLYWYQQILGQGPKLLIQFQNNGVVDDSQLPKDRFSAERLKGVDSTLKIQPAKLEDSAVYLCASSGGTIYQETQYFGPGTRLLVL.